This T cell receptor beta chain was profiled in a study of OX40 agonist ivuxolimab in advanced cancers. The overall study: Partial responses occurred in three patients (one hepatocellular carcinoma, two cutaneous melanoma).

Measured with immunoSEQ multiplex PCR; TCRdb has only the in-frame clones, and not every one. The sample contains about 80,000 clones, 85% to 95% of which appear only once. Germline V gives CDR1 SEHNR, CDR2 FQNEAQ (reference sequence). The length of the CDR3 is 12 residues. Trimming pared 5 bases from V and 7 bases from J, leaving 11 bases between. This specimen consisted of CD4+ or CD8+ T cells sorted from blood, obtained in a trial of the OX40 agonist ivuxolimab. The V gene is TRBV7-9, the J gene TRBJ1-1; D perhaps matches TRBD1 (5 bases). The sequence came from an adult with an advanced solid tumor such as melanoma, head and neck, liver or kidney cancer. CDR3 loop: CASSPGTIEAFF. The CDR3 DNA is TGTGCCAGCAGCCCGGGGACGATTGAAGCTTTCTTT.